The 20 T cell receptor beta chains given below trace back to one sample, sequenced in a study of shared clonotypes between healthy human individuals. The repertoire was sequenced with immunoSEQ multiplex PCR; TCRdb's copy has only in-frame clones and lacks some. The sample yields 650,000 to 800,000 clones, 72% seen once. Sequenced input: memory CD4+ T cells sorted from blood. The subset denotes: CD45RA-negative fraction. These TCRs come from a woman aged 25 to 39 in good health.

DNA for the CDR3: TGTGCCAGCAGGGCCGGGACAGATTCCTACGAGCAGTACTTC. Protein sequence: CASRAGTDSYEQYF. The chain joins TRBV28 to TRBJ2-7, with TRBD1 matching 7 bases. V was clipped by 6 bases and J by 1 base; unmatched bases: 6. This CDR3 is built from 14 residues. From germline, CDR1 is MDHEN and CDR2 SYDVKM.

The chain carries TRBV27 and TRBJ2-1, with a tentative D call TRBD2 (5 bases). The CDR3 extends over 16 amino acids. V dropped 3 bases and J dropped 4 bases, with 16 bases sitting between them. Per germline, CDR1 MNHEY and CDR2 SMNVEV (reference sequence). The CDR3 region has the DNA TGTGCCAGCAGTTTGTGGCTAGCTCATCAGTACAATGAGCAGTTCTTC. It translates to CASSLWLAHQYNEQFF.

The V call is TRBV19, the J call TRBJ2-2, with TRBD1 matching over 11 bases. V lost 10 bases, J lost 5 bases, and 3 bases stayed unmatched. The CDR3 length is 13 residues. CDR1 and CDR2 from the germline V gene are LNHDA and SQIVND (reference sequence). For the CDR3, the DNA is TGTGCCACCGGGACAGGGGGTACCGGGGAGCTGTTTTTT. This translates into CATGTGGTGELFF.

The chain links TRBV10-1 to TRBJ2-1; 9 bases match TRBD2. This CDR3 has 17 amino acids. Germline trimming cut 2 bases from V and 6 bases from J; bases unmatched to any gene: 11. The V gene's germline CDR1 is WNHNN and CDR2 SYGVQD (reference sequence). DNA of the CDR3: TGCGCCAGCAGTGAGAGTCCGTCGGGCGGGAGGGCCAATGAGCAGTTCTTC. Protein: CASSESPSGGRANEQFF.

This clone was detected ten times or more. V is TRBV4-2 and J is TRBJ2-3; 8 bases agree with TRBD2. Trimming took 0 bases from V and 3 from J; bases not matched to a gene: 8. The germline gives CDR1 LGHNA, CDR2 YNFKEQ. The CDR3 runs to 17 residues. DNA of the CDR3: TGTGCCAGCAGCCAAGACCTAACTAGCGGTGGGACAGATACGCAGTATTTT. This encodes CASSQDLTSGGTDTQYF.

As to this clone: Other DNA sequences in this specimen translate into the identical CDR3. This chain links TRBV4-1 with TRBJ1-3; D is unclear. CDR1 is MGHRA and CDR2 is YSYEKL in the germline V gene. CDR3 length equals 15 residues. Trimming took 1 base from V and 0 from J, leaving 7 bases between them. The CDR3 region has the DNA TGCGCCAGCAGCCAAGTTTTAAGCTCTGGAAACACCATATATTTT. This sequence encodes CASSQVLSSGNTIYF.

In its sample, this clone was seen a few times. The V gene is TRBV6-6, the J gene TRBJ2-7, with TRBD2 matching 8 bases. Germline V gene lookup returns CDR1 MNHNY and CDR2 SVGAGI (reference sequence). V lost 6 bases and J lost 2; bases outside the gene matches: 6. This CDR3 is 14 amino acids long. The CDR3 DNA is TGTGCCAGCAGGGCTAGCGGGTACGCCTACGAGCAGTACTTC. Translated: CASRASGYAYEQYF.

The rearrangement uses TRBV5-1 and TRBJ2-2; the match to TRBD2 covers 8 bases. V was pared by 0 bases and J by 6 bases, with 4 bases of the junction left unmatched. The V gene's germline CDR1 is SGHRS and CDR2 YFSETQ. This CDR3 has 15 amino acids. CDR3 region: CASSLEGLGPGELFF. CDR3 DNA: TGCGCCAGCAGCTTGGAGGGACTAGGACCCGGGGAGCTGTTTTTT. The full variable domain, in which reference TRBV5-1 and TRBJ2-2 provide the parts outside the CDR3, is KAGVTQTPRYLIKTRGQQVTLSCSPISGHRSVSWYQQTPGQGLQFLFEYFSETQRNKGNFPGRFSGRQFSNSRSEMNVSTLELGDSALYLCASSLEGLGPGELFFGEGSRLTVL.

The chain combines TRBV5-1 with TRBJ2-2, with 8 bases identical to TRBD1. The germline gives CDR1 SGHRS, CDR2 YFSETQ. The CDR3 has 18 residues. Trimming removed 0 bases from V and 9 bases from J; junction bases left unmatched: 16. The CDR3 spells CASSLADRVVPKDRELFF. DNA for the CDR3: TGCGCCAGCAGCTTGGCGGACAGGGTGGTTCCTAAGGACCGGGAGCTGTTTTTT.

This clone was seen only once. The chain carries TRBV5-1 and TRBJ2-4; 9 bases match TRBD2. The CDR3 is 18 amino acids. V lost 0 bases, J lost 0 bases, and 7 bases stayed unmatched. The V gene's germline CDR1 is SGHRS and CDR2 YFSETQ. CDR3 amino acids: CASSLAPSGELAKNIQYF. As DNA, the CDR3 is TGCGCCAGCAGCTTGGCGCCTAGCGGGGAACTAGCCAAAAACATTCAGTACTTC.

With regard to this clone: A read error may explain this, as a much larger clone is one base away. The chain combines TRBV7-7 with TRBJ2-3; D unclear. Trimming took off 5 bases at V and 0 bases at J, with 9 bases between the two ends. The CDR3 loop spans 14 amino acids. Per the germline V gene, CDR1 is SSHAT and CDR2 is FNYEAQ (reference sequence). Written as DNA, the CDR3 is TGTGCCAGCAGCCCGACATCTAGCACAGATACGCAGTATTTT. Translated, it gives CASSPTSSTDTQYF. The complete variable domain, with remaining parts taken from reference TRBV7-7 and TRBJ2-3, reads GAGVSQSPRYKVTKRGQDVTLRCDPISSHATLYWYQQALGQGPEFLTYFNYEAQPDKSGLPSDRFSAERPEGSISTLTIQRTEQRDSAMYRCASSPTSSTDTQYFGPGTRLTVL.

The chain combines TRBV25-1 with TRBJ2-3; 12 nucleotides agree with TRBD2. V trimming: 4 bases; J trimming: 4 bases; junction bases outside the gene matches: 9. The CDR3 contains 17 residues. CDR1 and CDR2 (germline): MGHDK, SYGVNS. The CDR3, as DNA: TGTGCCAGCAGTGGCCGCGGGACTAGCGGGTCCGCAGATACGCAGTATTTT. Translation: CASSGRGTSGSADTQYF.

The rearrangement uses TRBV7-8 and TRBJ2-7; D unresolved. The germline CDR1 and CDR2 sequences are SGHVS and FQNEAQ. Trimming cost V 2 bases and J 7 bases, with 15 bases left between them. The CDR3 length is 14 residues. CDR3 sequence reads: CASSLRASSLEQYF. In DNA, the CDR3 is TGTGCCAGCAGCTTACGCGCCAGTTCTTTAGAGCAGTACTTC.

The CDR3 bases are TGTGCCAGCAGTGACGGTATGTTACAGAACACAGATACGCAGTATTTT. Amino acid sequence: CASSDGMLQNTDTQYF. The V gene is TRBV2, the J gene TRBJ2-3; no clear D gene. Per germline, CDR1 SNHLY and CDR2 FYNNEI. This CDR3 has 16 amino acids. Trimming stripped 3 bases from V and 2 bases from J, with 15 bases between.

The chain links TRBV6-5 to TRBJ2-1; unclear D gene. Germline CDR1 is MNHEY and CDR2 is SVGAGI. The CDR3 runs to 13 residues. V lost 6 bases and J lost 9, with 15 bases in between. The CDR3 here is CASRPIQSTEQFF. The CDR3 DNA reads TGTGCCAGCAGACCAATACAAAGTACTGAGCAGTTCTTC.

The V and J genes are TRBV2 and TRBJ1-2; D ambiguous. V was cut by 5 bases and J by 1 base, with 8 bases left in between. The CDR3 runs to 13 residues. Germline loops: CDR1 SNHLY, CDR2 FYNNEI. The CDR3 protein is CASSPDVNYGYTF. The CDR3 coding sequence is TGTGCCAGCAGTCCGGACGTTAACTATGGCTACACCTTC.

J is TRBJ2-4 and V is TRBV5-4; D unclear. Germline CDR1 and CDR2: SGHNT and YYREEE (reference sequence). Trimming shortened V by 0 bases and J by 1 base, and 11 bases separated the two germline ends. This CDR3 comprises 16 residues. DNA for the CDR3: TGTGCCAGCAGCTTGGATCCCGTGCCGGCCAAAAACATTCAGTACTTC. Its protein product is CASSLDPVPAKNIQYF.

The chain is built from TRBV18 and TRBJ2-1; no definite D call. This CDR3 is 15 amino acids long. Trimming cost V 4 bases and J 0 bases, with 10 bases left between them. Germline CDR1 reads KGHSH; CDR2 reads LQKENI. The CDR3: CASSQQESSYNEQFF. The CDR3 nucleotides are TGTGCCAGCTCACAGCAGGAGAGCTCCTACAATGAGCAGTTCTTC.

V and J are TRBV5-4 and TRBJ2-5, with TRBD2 identical over 7 bases. The trim removed 2 bases at V and 0 bases at J, leaving 4 bases unmatched. Per the germline V gene, CDR1 is SGHNT and CDR2 is YYREEE (reference sequence). This CDR3 has 15 residues. Here the CDR3 reads CASSFGGLDQETQYF. The CDR3 DNA sequence: TGTGCCAGCAGCTTCGGTGGACTAGACCAAGAGACCCAGTACTTC.

The chain uses TRBV28 and TRBJ1-4; tentatively, D is TRBD1 (5 bases). With 6 bases removed from V and 5 bases from J, the gap between germline ends came to 13 bases. CDR3 length equals 14 residues. Germline CDR1 and CDR2: MDHEN and SYDVKM. The CDR3 spells CASRPGRPNEKLFF. The CDR3 region has the DNA TGTGCCAGCAGGCCGGGACGCCCAAATGAAAAACTGTTTTTT.